The 11 T cell receptor beta chains reported below all come from one sample, sequenced in a study of T cell repertoires in cytomegalovirus infection. Using its own MiXCR run on the reads, TCRdb lists one record per CDR3 protein. The repertoire holds 900,000 to 950,000 distinct CDR3 sequences, with 30% to 40% as singletons. No antigen has been identified for these receptors. The specimen was cultured CD8+ T cells from PBMCs, collected from culture after CMV antigen stimulation. The receptors come from a human donor in good health (CMV status not recorded). Some clones in this sample may be carry-over from other donors' samples.

This rearrangement joins TRBV4-1 to TRBJ2-1; 8 nucleotides align to TRBD1. CDR1 and CDR2 (germline): MGHRA, YSYEKL. The CDR3 has 16 residues. After removal of 0 bases from V and 9 bases from J, the junction contained 10 bases not matched to a gene. The CDR3: CASSQEQDRGLGEQFF. As DNA, the CDR3 is TGCGCCAGCAGCCAAGAGCAAGACAGGGGACTGGGTGAGCAGTTCTTC.

The chain is built from TRBV12-5 and TRBJ1-3; D remains unclear. The germline gives CDR1 LGHNT, CDR2 FRNRAP. V lost 2 bases to trimming and J lost 6 bases, with 8 bases between them. The CDR3 has 13 amino acids. CDR3 in amino acids: CASGLPPENTIYF. CDR3 bases: TGTGCTAGTGGTTTGCCCCCCGAAAACACCATATATTTT.

The rearrangement links TRBV5-6 to TRBJ1-2; D uncertain. The CDR3 totals 14 residues. V shed 0 bases and J shed 4 bases, with 10 bases lying between them. Germline V CDR1 and CDR2: SGHDT, YYEEEE. The CDR3 coding sequence is TGTGCCAGCAGCTTGGAAGCGGCAGCCTATGGCTACACCTTC. Its translation is CASSLEAAAYGYTF.

This clonotype was recorded a few times. V gene TRBV5-4 combines with J gene TRBJ2-2; D could derive from TRBD1 or TRBD2 (5 bases each). Per germline, CDR1 SGHNT and CDR2 YYREEE (reference sequence). This CDR3 comprises 14 residues. Between the trimmed V and J ends, which lost 1 base and 6 bases, there was a span of 10 bases. The CDR3: CASSLMGDAGELFF. CDR3 bases: TGTGCCAGCAGCTTGATGGGGGACGCCGGGGAGCTGTTTTTT.

This chain links TRBV7-9 with TRBJ1-5; D not resolved. V shed 8 bases and J shed 1 base, with 9 bases lying between them. Germline loops: CDR1 SEHNR, CDR2 FQNEAQ (reference sequence). This CDR3 is built from 13 residues. CDR3 in amino acids: CASEGPSNQPQHF. Written as DNA, the CDR3 is TGTGCCAGCGAAGGGCCGAGCAATCAGCCCCAGCATTTT.

This clonotype showed up many times. The rearrangement links TRBV7-6 to TRBJ1-1; D uncertain. Germline CDR1 and CDR2: SGHVS and FNYEAQ. The CDR3 covers 13 residues. The V end lost 1 base, the J end lost 0 bases, and 3 bases lay between the germline ends. Here the CDR3 reads CASSLEMNTEAFF. The CDR3 DNA is TGTGCCAGCAGCTTAGAAATGAACACTGAAGCTTTCTTT.

J is TRBJ2-1 and V is TRBV7-8, with D unclear. Per the germline V gene, CDR1 is SGHVS and CDR2 is FQNEAQ. The V and J ends lost 1 base and 8 bases respectively, with 6 bases between them. The CDR3 is 12 residues long. The CDR3 reads CASSLETDEQFF. For the CDR3, the DNA is TGTGCCAGCAGCTTAGAGACGGATGAGCAGTTCTTC.

This clonotype was observed many times. The rearrangement links TRBV7-2 to TRBJ2-5; 7 nucleotides agree with TRBD2. This CDR3 contains 15 residues. Per germline, CDR1 SGHTA and CDR2 FQGNSA. The J segment lost 4 bases and the V segment lost 4 bases, leaving 9 bases of the junction unmatched. The CDR3 here is CASSSRGGILETQYF. CDR3 DNA: TGTGCCAGCAGCTCCCGGGGAGGGATTTTAGAGACCCAGTACTTC. Full variable domain (rest looked up from reference TRBV7-2 and TRBJ2-5): GAGVSQSPSNKVTEKGKDVELRCDPISGHTALYWYRQSLGQGLEFLIYFQGNSAPDKSGLPSDRFSAERTGGSVSTLTIQRTQQEDSAVYLCASSSRGGILETQYFGPGTRLLVL.

This clonotype was picked up a small number of times. This chain uses TRBV19 with TRBJ2-1; no firm D call. The germline V and J ends were trimmed by 4 bases and 8 bases, with 12 bases remaining between them. This CDR3 contains 13 residues. Germline CDR1 reads LNHDA; CDR2 reads SQIVND (reference sequence). The CDR3 coding sequence is TGTGCCAGTAGTAAAATTGACTCCGATGAGCAGTTCTTC. Its translation is CASSKIDSDEQFF.

The sample holds a few counts of this clonotype. The V gene is TRBV28, the J gene TRBJ1-5, with D hard to call. Trimming stripped 4 bases from V and 2 bases from J, with 12 bases between. Germline assignment: CDR1 MDHEN and CDR2 SYDVKM. This CDR3 comprises 15 residues. As DNA, the CDR3 is TGTGCCAGCAGTTCCTTGGAAAGGGGCAATCAGCCCCAGCATTTT. Its protein is CASSSLERGNQPQHF.

This clonotype was detected a few times. CDR3 amino acids: CASRTGTATNEKLFF. DNA of the CDR3: TGTGCCAGTAGGACTGGGACAGCAACTAATGAAAAACTGTTTTTT. J is TRBJ1-4 and V is TRBV19; 7 bases align to TRBD1. After removal of 6 bases from V and 0 bases from J, the junction contained 4 bases not matched to a gene. Germline CDR1 and CDR2: LNHDA and SQIVND (reference sequence). The CDR3 spans 15 residues.